One sample yielded the 29 T cell receptor beta chains listed below, sequenced in a study of T cell changes during pregnancy in multiple sclerosis. Profiled with immunoSEQ multiplex PCR; TCRdb holds only in-frame clones, not every one. Altogether approximately 58,000 clones are present, roughly 92% being singletons, with the ten largest covering approximately 1.5%. Sample: peripheral blood, taken in the second trimester of pregnancy. The receptors originated from a female donor with multiple sclerosis, enrolled in a pregnancy study.

This chain joins TRBV19 and TRBJ2-5; a possible D gene is TRBD1 (6 bases). The CDR3 sequence is 16 residues long. The germline V gene has CDR1 LNHDA and CDR2 SQIVND (reference sequence). Trimming shortened V by 1 base and J by 2 bases, and 14 bases separated the two germline ends. The CDR3 region is CASSIVSGQTQETQYF. CDR3 coding DNA: TGTGCCAGTAGTATAGTCTCAGGACAGACTCAAGAGACCCAGTACTTC.

The chain uses TRBV28 and TRBJ2-1; TRBD2 might be the D (5 bases). Looked up from germline, CDR1 is MDHEN and CDR2 is SYDVKM. V lost 3 bases and J 4 bases, leaving 10 bases between the germline ends. This CDR3 spans 14 amino acids. For the CDR3, the DNA is TGTGCCAGCAGTTTCCTAGCCTCTTACAATGAGCAGTTCTTC. It translates to CASSFLASYNEQFF.

The gene calls are TRBV4-3 and TRBJ2-1; no clear D gene. Trimming took 0 bases from V and 10 from J, leaving 13 bases between them. The CDR3 loop spans 14 amino acids. Germline assignment: CDR1 LGHNA and CDR2 YSLEER. The CDR3 bases are TGCGCCAGCAGCCAAGAAGCAGGTCCCTACGAGCAGTTCTTC. It encodes CASSQEAGPYEQFF.

This chain connects TRBV10-3 to TRBJ1-1; maybe TRBD1 (6 bases). This CDR3 is 13 amino acids long. Per the germline V gene, CDR1 is ENHRY and CDR2 is SYGVKD. Trimming stripped 11 bases from V and 6 bases from J, with 19 bases between. The CDR3 nucleotides read TGTGCCTCACAGACCTTTGGGGGCCCTGAAGCTTTCTTT. It translates to CASQTFGGPEAFF.

This chain links TRBV29-1 with TRBJ2-3; D perhaps matches TRBD1 (5 bases). Trimming took off 4 bases at V and 5 bases at J, with 10 bases between the two ends. The CDR3 loop spans 12 amino acids. Per germline, CDR1 SQVTM and CDR2 ANQGSEA. CDR3 sequence reads: CSVALRGDTQYF. The DNA of the CDR3 is TGCAGCGTTGCGCTTAGGGGAGATACGCAGTATTTT.

The chain employs TRBV21-1 and TRBJ2-7; the table gives TRBD2 as D, unverified against the DNA. TRBV21-1 is recorded as a pseudogene. The CDR3 contains 19 residues. CDR3 residues: CASSKEELAGAPSSYEQYF. The CDR3, as DNA: TGTGCCAGCAGCAAAGAAGAGCTAGCGGGAGCGCCAAGCTCCTACGAGCAGTACTTC.

CDR3 coding DNA: TGTGCCAGCAGGCTCCGGACAGGGGAGAACACCGGGGAGCTGTTTTTT. It codes for CASRLRTGENTGELFF. The V call is TRBV28, the J call TRBJ2-2; 9 bases fit TRBD1. The CDR3 has 16 amino acids. After removal of 6 bases from V and 1 base from J, the junction contained 6 bases not matched to a gene. The V gene's germline CDR1 is MDHEN and CDR2 SYDVKM.

V usage is TRBV11-1 and J usage is TRBJ1-4, with D perhaps TRBD1 (5 bases). V was pared by 4 bases and J by 4 bases, with 16 bases between. The CDR3 sequence is 16 residues long. The germline gives CDR1 SGHAT, CDR2 FQDESV (reference sequence). The CDR3 is CASSSGRRNINEKLFF. The CDR3 region has the DNA TGTGCCAGCAGCTCAGGGCGGCGGAACATTAATGAAAAACTGTTTTTT.

The CDR3 sequence: CASSNTPGFHGELFF. The DNA of the CDR3 is TGTGCCAGCAGTAATACCCCAGGGTTTCACGGGGAGCTGTTTTTT. The chain couples TRBV28 to TRBJ2-2; the D gene is possibly TRBD1 (5 bases). The germline gives CDR1 MDHEN, CDR2 SYDVKM. V lost 5 bases and J 7 bases, leaving 17 bases between the germline ends. The length of the CDR3 is 15 residues.

This clone was detected once. The chain uses TRBV15 and TRBJ1-3, with TRBD1 as a possible D gene (6 bases). Germline V CDR1 and CDR2: LNHNV, YYDKDF (reference sequence). V shed 8 bases and J shed 4 bases, with 21 bases lying between them. This CDR3 has 16 residues. This CDR3 is CATYGGGAGPGNTIYF. Here the CDR3 DNA reads TGTGCCACCTACGGCGGGGGGGCCGGTCCCGGAAACACCATATATTTT.

This clone was counted once. The chain combines TRBV14 with TRBJ2-3; no reliable D call. CDR1 SGHDN and CDR2 FVKESK come from the germline V gene. Deletions cut 2 bases from V and 7 bases from J, with 13 bases between. This CDR3 has 14 residues. The CDR3 nucleotides are TGTGCCAGCAGCCAACCTACGACTTTGTATACGCAGTATTTT. Protein: CASSQPTTLYTQYF.

This sequence joins TRBV4-3 and TRBJ1-1, with D maybe TRBD1 (5 bases). The CDR3 loop spans 15 amino acids. CDR1 is LGHNA and CDR2 is YSLEER in the germline V gene. V lost 0 bases, J lost 3 bases, and 11 bases lay in between. The CDR3 bases are TGCGCCAGCAGCCAAGATTACAGGACATACACTGAAGCTTTCTTT. Amino acid sequence: CASSQDYRTYTEAFF.

CDR3 amino acids: CASSRAGTSGRSSYEQYF. DNA of the CDR3: TGTGCCAGCAGTCGAGCCGGGACTAGCGGGAGGTCTTCCTACGAGCAGTACTTC. This rearrangement joins TRBV27 to TRBJ2-7, with 15 positions matching TRBD2. Germline V gene data show CDR1 as MNHEY and CDR2 as SMNVEV (reference sequence). The CDR3 spans 18 residues. V gave up 5 bases and J gave up 1 base; unmatched junction bases: 9.

For the CDR3, the DNA is TGCGCCAGCAGCTTGGGTAGCGGGAAAAGCTACGAGCAGTACTTC. Translating gives CASSLGSGKSYEQYF. V is TRBV5-1 and J is TRBJ2-7, with 8 nucleotides matching TRBD2. V shed 0 bases, J shed 3 bases, and the junction held 5 bases outside the gene matches. This CDR3 has 15 residues. The germline V gene has CDR1 SGHRS and CDR2 YFSETQ.

This chain connects TRBV18 to TRBJ2-2; TRBD2 matches at 8 bases. J lost 3 bases, V lost 5 bases, and 8 bases had no gene match. In germline, CDR1 is KGHSH, CDR2 LQKENI. CDR3 size: 16 residues. In DNA form, the CDR3 reads TGTGCCAGCTCATTCGGGAGGGCGCTCGACACCGGGGAGCTGTTTTTT. Encoded protein: CASSFGRALDTGELFF.

The chain carries TRBV28 and TRBJ2-7, with D tentatively TRBD1 (5 bases). The CDR3 spans 18 residues. CDR1 and CDR2 from the germline V gene are MDHEN and SYDVKM. V dropped 5 bases and J dropped 3 bases, with 26 bases sitting between them. The CDR3 DNA reads TGTGCCAGCAGTCTCCGGACAAGGGGCGAGCCAACCTTCTACGAGCAGTACTTC. It translates to CASSLRTRGEPTFYEQYF.

This clone appeared a single time. V usage is TRBV4-3 and J usage is TRBJ1-2; TRBD1 matches at 8 bases. The germline CDR1 and CDR2 sequences are LGHNA and YSLEER. The junction had 3 bases not matched to a gene; V was cut back by 3 bases and J by 6 bases. CDR3 length: 13 residues. The CDR3 reads CASSQTGVNGYTF. For the CDR3, the DNA is TGCGCCAGCAGCCAGACAGGGGTAAATGGCTACACCTTC.

The chain couples TRBV14 to TRBJ2-3; TRBD1 might be the D (5 bases). This CDR3 is built from 15 residues. Trimming stripped 5 bases from V and 0 bases from J, with 12 bases between. Germline assignment: CDR1 SGHDN and CDR2 FVKESK. Here the CDR3 reads CASSEQEPSTDTQYF. The CDR3 DNA reads TGTGCCAGCAGCGAACAGGAACCTAGCACAGATACGCAGTATTTT.

In its sample, this clone was seen a few times. The V call is TRBV27, the J call TRBJ2-1, with 10 bases aligning to TRBD1. CDR1 and CDR2 (germline): MNHEY, SMNVEV (reference sequence). Germline trimming cut 0 bases from V and 9 bases from J; bases unmatched to any gene: 5. CDR3 length: 15 residues. For the CDR3, the DNA is TGTGCCAGCAGTTTATCGACAGGGGGCGTGGGTGAGCAGTTCTTC. Amino acids: CASSLSTGGVGEQFF.

V and J are TRBV7-3 and TRBJ2-7, with a tentative D call TRBD2 (6 bases). The CDR3 has 15 amino acids. Germline V CDR1 and CDR2: SGHTA, FQGTGA. The V end was cut by 2 bases, the J end by 0 bases, with 11 bases between. The CDR3 region is CASSLWAGPSYEQYF. CDR3 DNA sequence: TGTGCCAGCAGCTTATGGGCGGGGCCCTCCTACGAGCAGTACTTC.

The rearrangement links TRBV5-1 to TRBJ2-1; 13 bases map to TRBD2. The CDR3 spans 16 residues. J lost 6 bases, V lost 3 bases, and 6 bases had no gene match. In germline, CDR1 is SGHRS, CDR2 YFSETQ. The CDR3 region has the DNA TGCGCCAGCAGCTACTGGACTAGCGGGAGAAGCAATGAGCAGTTCTTC. Amino acid sequence: CASSYWTSGRSNEQFF.

The chain joins TRBV5-1 to TRBJ1-1; D is perhaps TRBD1 (5 bases). This CDR3 spans 14 amino acids. Germline CDR1 reads SGHRS; CDR2 reads YFSETQ. With 0 bases removed from V and 5 bases from J, the gap between germline ends came to 11 bases. CDR3 DNA: TGCGCCAGCAGCTTGGAGGGGTACGAGACTGAAGCTTTCTTT. Translating gives CASSLEGYETEAFF.

The rearrangement joins TRBV7-9 to TRBJ1-1, with no clear D. This CDR3 is 16 amino acids long. Trimming removed 10 bases at V and 4 bases at J, with 25 bases between. Germline V lookup: CDR1 SEHNR, CDR2 FQNEAQ (reference sequence). This CDR3 reads CATLPGWAAMTTEAFF. CDR3 in DNA: TGTGCCACACTCCCGGGGTGGGCGGCAATGACCACTGAAGCTTTCTTT.

The gene calls are TRBV11-2 and TRBJ1-3; tentatively, D is TRBD1 (5 bases). The CDR3 is made up of 14 amino acids. Germline-derived CDR1 and CDR2 are SGHAT and FQNNGV. The V end was cut by 3 bases, the J end by 1 base, with 7 bases between. The CDR3: CASSFGTSGNTIYF. In DNA form, the CDR3 reads TGTGCCAGCAGCTTCGGGACTTCTGGAAACACCATATATTTT.

The chain links TRBV10-3 to TRBJ2-3; 7 nucleotides match TRBD1. V lost 4 bases to trimming and J lost 4 bases; unmatched junction nucleotides: 11. This CDR3 comprises 16 residues. The germline gives CDR1 ENHRY, CDR2 SYGVKD. CDR3 sequence (DNA): TGTGCCATCAGTGGAAACAGGGGAGAGGGTCCAGATACGCAGTATTTT. Translation gives CAISGNRGEGPDTQYF.

The chain recombines TRBV18 with TRBJ2-1, with TRBD2 identical over 7 bases. This CDR3 is 15 amino acids long. From germline, CDR1 is KGHSH and CDR2 LQKENI. With 3 bases clipped from V and 4 bases from J, the junction kept 6 bases outside the gene matches. CDR3 nucleotides: TGTGCCAGCTCACCTCTAAGCGGGGCTTACAATGAGCAGTTCTTC. Amino acids: CASSPLSGAYNEQFF.

This chain joins TRBV30 and TRBJ2-3; TRBD2 matches at 9 bases. The CDR3 is 15 residues long. Germline V gene sequence: CDR1 GTSNPN, CDR2 SVGIG (reference sequence). V lost 3 bases, J lost 3 bases, and 7 bases stayed unmatched. CDR3 sequence: CAWSNLAGRTDTQYF. The CDR3 DNA reads TGTGCCTGGAGCAACCTAGCGGGAAGGACAGATACGCAGTATTTT.

V and J are TRBV5-4 and TRBJ1-2; D may be TRBD1 (6 bases). The ends were cut back, 0 bases at V and 4 bases at J, with 16 bases in the middle. Germline V gene lookup returns CDR1 SGHNT and CDR2 YYREEE (reference sequence). The CDR3 consists of 16 residues. The CDR3 loop reads CASSLEGARGIYGYTF. CDR3 bases: TGTGCCAGCAGCTTGGAAGGGGCGAGGGGGATCTATGGCTACACCTTC. Based on the CDR3 plus reference TRBV5-4 and TRBJ1-2, the full variable domain is ETGVTQSPTHLIKTRGQQVTLRCSSQSGHNTVSWYQQALGQGPQFIFQYYREEENGRGNFPPRFSGLQFPNYSSELNVNALELDDSALYLCASSLEGARGIYGYTFGSGTRLTVV.

This chain uses TRBV7-2 with TRBJ2-2; TRBD2 might be the D (7 bases). The germline V and J ends were trimmed by 1 base and 5 bases, with 20 bases remaining between them. The CDR3 is 18 residues long. Germline CDR1 and CDR2: SGHTA and FQGNSA. The CDR3 DNA follows: TGTGCCAGCAGCTTAGAACTAGTGAGGGAGGGGGGAACCGGGGAGCTGTTTTTT. Amino acid sequence: CASSLELVREGGTGELFF. The entire variable domain, with the rest obtained from reference TRBV7-2 and TRBJ2-2, is as follows: GAGVSQSPSNKVTEKGKDVELRCDPISGHTALYWYRQSLGQGLEFLIYFQGNSAPDKSGLPSDRFSAERTGGSVSTLTIQRTQQEDSAVYLCASSLELVREGGTGELFFGEGSRLTVL.